These 31 T cell receptor beta chains were sequenced from one sample in a study of control samples from healthy donors and cancer patients. Profiling relied on immunoSEQ multiplex PCR, and the TCRdb table lists in-frame clones only, not all of them. Its listing shows some 190,000 clones. The specimen was blood. The receptors stem from a young woman in good health.

This chain links TRBV27 with TRBJ2-5; 9 bases map to TRBD2. This CDR3 is 15 amino acids long. Germline V gene sequence: CDR1 MNHEY, CDR2 SMNVEV (reference sequence). V trimming: 5 bases; J trimming: 5 bases; junction bases outside the gene matches: 9. CDR3 loop: CASSAGAGGQETQYF. CDR3 DNA: TGTGCCAGCAGTGCTGGGGCGGGGGGGCAGGAGACCCAGTACTTC.

The CDR3 DNA reads as TGTGCCAGCAGTGACGGATTAAGCACAGATACGCAGTATTTT. Its translation is CASSDGLSTDTQYF. The gene calls are TRBV2 and TRBJ2-3; D unresolved. The CDR3 has 14 residues. Trimming stripped 3 bases from V and 0 bases from J, with 7 bases between. Looked up from germline, CDR1 is SNHLY and CDR2 is FYNNEI.

DNA of the CDR3: TGTGCCAGTAGGGATCGACAGCTGGAGTTCTCTGGGGCCAACGTCCTGACTTTC. The encoded protein is CASRDRQLEFSGANVLTF. The J gene is TRBJ2-6, the V gene TRBV19; TRBD1 might be the D (5 bases). The germline V gene encodes CDR1 LNHDA and CDR2 SQIVND (reference sequence). V was cut by 6 bases and J by 0 bases, with 18 bases left in between. This CDR3 region has 18 residues.

This chain connects TRBV27 to TRBJ2-7, with D perhaps matching TRBD1 or TRBD2 (5 bases each). The V and J ends lost 2 bases and 2 bases respectively, with 10 bases between them. The CDR3 runs 14 residues. CDR1 MNHEY and CDR2 SMNVEV come from the germline V gene (reference sequence). CDR3 in amino acids: CASSLRGTTYEQYF. The CDR3 nucleotides read TGTGCCAGCAGTTTACGTGGGACGACCTACGAGCAGTACTTC.

The rearrangement uses TRBV5-6 and TRBJ1-4, with 10 bases lining up with TRBD1. Trimming cost V 5 bases and J 8 bases; bases outside gene matches: 6. This CDR3 is built from 14 residues. Germline V gene data show CDR1 as SGHDT and CDR2 as YYEEEE. The CDR3 protein is CASRLTGGEEKLFF. The CDR3 coding sequence is TGTGCCAGCAGGTTGACAGGGGGCGAAGAAAAACTGTTTTTT.

This CDR3 is CASSSNTGGFRNTIYF. The CDR3 nucleotides read TGCGCCAGCAGCTCAAATACAGGGGGTTTTAGAAACACCATATATTTT. J is TRBJ1-3 and V is TRBV5-1; 8 nucleotides match TRBD1. The ends lost 3 bases at V and 5 bases at J; junction bases unmatched: 10. This CDR3 contains 16 residues. Looked up from germline, CDR1 is SGHRS and CDR2 is YFSETQ.

CDR3 in amino acids: CASSLRDRVNQPQHF. For the CDR3, the DNA is TGTGCCAGCAGTTTACGGGACAGGGTCAATCAGCCCCAGCATTTT. V and J are TRBV27 and TRBJ1-5; TRBD1 aligns across 9 bases. From germline, CDR1 is MNHEY and CDR2 SMNVEV (reference sequence). J lost 3 bases, V lost 2 bases, and 2 bases had no gene match. This CDR3 has 15 residues.

J is TRBJ1-2 and V is TRBV19, with 7 bases identical to TRBD1. Germline V gene data show CDR1 as LNHDA and CDR2 as SQIVND (reference sequence). This CDR3 has 12 residues. With V trimmed by 8 bases and J by 8 bases, 8 bases remained unmatched. This CDR3 is CASREGARGYTF. For the CDR3, the DNA is TGTGCCAGTCGAGAGGGGGCTAGAGGCTACACCTTC.

The V call is TRBV15, the J call TRBJ2-7; possible D gene TRBD1, 6 bases. This CDR3 contains 13 residues. Germline V gives CDR1 LNHNV, CDR2 YYDKDF (reference sequence). V was cut by 4 bases and J by 4 bases, with 11 bases left in between. CDR3: CATSKTGFYEQYF. CDR3 nucleotide sequence: TGTGCCACCAGCAAGACAGGTTTTTACGAGCAGTACTTC.

The rearrangement uses TRBV28 and TRBJ1-2; TRBD1 agrees at 7 bases. Trimming cost V 7 bases and J 5 bases; bases outside gene matches: 10. The CDR3 extends over 14 amino acids. Germline loops: CDR1 MDHEN, CDR2 SYDVKM. CDR3 amino acids: CASNRQGVSYGYTF. DNA for the CDR3: TGTGCCAGCAACCGACAGGGCGTCTCTTATGGCTACACCTTC.

The chain employs TRBV7-9 and TRBJ1-6; tentative D call: TRBD1 (5 bases). From germline, CDR1 is SEHNR and CDR2 FQNEAQ (reference sequence). The CDR3 consists of 15 residues. V lost 5 bases to trimming and J lost 6 bases, with 14 bases between them. The chain's CDR3 is CASSPRSGGNSPLHF. DNA of the CDR3: TGTGCCAGCAGCCCCCGATCCGGGGGTAATTCACCCCTCCACTTT. Based on the CDR3 plus reference TRBV7-9 and TRBJ1-6, the full variable domain is DTGVSQNPRHKITKRGQNVTFRCDPISEHNRLYWYRQTLGQGPEFLTYFQNEAQLEKSRLLSDRFSAERPKGSFSTLEIQRTEQGDSAMYLCASSPRSGGNSPLHFGNGTRLTVT.

This sequence joins TRBV6-5 and TRBJ2-2; 7 bases are a match to TRBD2. CDR3 length: 15 amino acids. Germline CDR1 is MNHEY and CDR2 is SVGAGI. The V segment lost 8 bases and the J segment 1 base; nucleotides outside the gene matches: 7. CDR3 nucleotides: TGTGCCAGCGGTCCCAGGACTAGGAACACCGGGGAGCTGTTTTTT. Protein sequence: CASGPRTRNTGELFF.

The chain joins TRBV7-9 to TRBJ2-3, with D perhaps TRBD1 or TRBD2 (5 bases each). Per the germline V gene, CDR1 is SEHNR and CDR2 is FQNEAQ (reference sequence). The CDR3 is 14 residues long. Trimming shortened V by 4 bases and J by 4 bases, and 12 bases separated the two germline ends. The CDR3 nucleotides are TGTGCCAGCAGCTCCGAGGGGCCCCCAGATACGCAGTATTTT. Protein sequence: CASSSEGPPDTQYF. Complete variable domain (other parts from reference TRBV7-9 and TRBJ2-3): DTGVSQNPRHKITKRGQNVTFRCDPISEHNRLYWYRQTLGQGPEFLTYFQNEAQLEKSRLLSDRFSAERPKGSFSTLEIQRTEQGDSAMYLCASSSEGPPDTQYFGPGTRLTVL.

CDR3 in DNA: TGTGCCTGGGGTTCCGCGTCTACAGGGGATCGGCCCCAGCATTTT. It is translated as CAWGSASTGDRPQHF. The V call is TRBV30, the J call TRBJ1-5, with TRBD1 matching over 7 bases. The length of the CDR3 is 15 residues. V was pared by 5 bases and J by 9 bases, with 16 bases of the junction left unmatched. Looked up from germline, CDR1 is GTSNPN and CDR2 is SVGIG (reference sequence). Complete variable domain (other parts from reference TRBV30 and TRBJ1-5): SQTIHQWPATLVQPVGSPLSLECTVEGTSNPNLYWYRQAAGRGLQLLFYSVGIGQISSEVPQNLSASRPQDRQFILSSKKLLLSDSGFYLCAWGSASTGDRPQHFGDGTRLSIL.

V gene TRBV12-3 or TRBV12-4 combines with J gene TRBJ1-2, with 7 bases aligning to TRBD1. The CDR3 is made up of 11 amino acids. V lost 7 bases to trimming and J lost 13 bases; unmatched junction nucleotides: 9. This CDR3 is CASTQGGGLTF. The CDR3 DNA follows: TGTGCCAGCACCCAGGGGGGGGGACTCACCTTC.

The chain is built from TRBV30 and TRBJ1-1; possible D gene TRBD1, 5 bases. The germline gives CDR1 GTSNPN, CDR2 SVGIG (reference sequence). V shed 5 bases and J shed 5 bases, with 15 bases lying between them. The CDR3 extends over 13 amino acids. The CDR3 DNA reads as TGTGCCTGGGTTGAGAGCGGGACGACTGAAGCTTTCTTT. Protein product: CAWVESGTTEAFF.

The CDR3 loop reads CASSGTGDSGNTIYF. The CDR3 DNA reads as TGTGCCAGCAGTGGTACAGGAGACTCTGGAAACACCATATATTTT. V is TRBV2 and J is TRBJ1-3; D possibly corresponds to TRBD1 (5 bases). The CDR3 is 15 residues long. V lost 4 bases to trimming and J lost 0 bases, with 10 bases between them. CDR1 and CDR2 (germline): SNHLY, FYNNEI.

CDR3 sequence: CASNPDRGHQPQHF. CDR3 nucleotide sequence: TGTGCCAGCAATCCGGACAGGGGGCATCAGCCCCAGCATTTT. The rearrangement uses TRBV2 and TRBJ1-5; 11 nucleotides align to TRBD1. Germline CDR1 is SNHLY and CDR2 is FYNNEI. The CDR3 is 14 amino acids. Trimming at V came to 7 bases and at J to 5 bases, leaving 4 bases not matched to a gene.

V is TRBV4-2 and J is TRBJ1-6; D not resolved. Trimming left V 0 bases short and J 0 bases short, with 15 bases between. Per the germline V gene, CDR1 is LGHNA and CDR2 is YNFKEQ. The CDR3 covers 19 residues. CDR3 residues: CASSQESAGISSYNSPLHF. The CDR3 DNA is TGTGCCAGCAGCCAAGAAAGTGCCGGCATAAGCTCCTATAATTCACCCCTCCACTTT.

This CDR3 is CASSLVRSLYNEQFF. The CDR3 DNA follows: TGTGCCAGCAGTCTGGTCCGATCCCTATACAATGAGCAGTTCTTC. The V call is TRBV28, the J call TRBJ2-1; D unclear. Germline V gene sequence: CDR1 MDHEN, CDR2 SYDVKM. The germline V and J ends were trimmed by 5 bases and 4 bases, with 15 bases remaining between them. This CDR3 spans 15 amino acids.

This sequence joins TRBV10-3 and TRBJ1-2; 8 bases map to TRBD1. CDR3 length: 16 amino acids. Per the germline V gene, CDR1 is ENHRY and CDR2 is SYGVKD. Trimming cost V 9 bases and J 4 bases; bases outside gene matches: 16. As DNA, the CDR3 is TGTGCCATTGCGGACAGGGCGGTTAACTTTCTCTATGGCTACACCTTC. It specifies CAIADRAVNFLYGYTF.

This chain links TRBV5-1 with TRBJ1-2; unclear D gene. Germline CDR1 and CDR2: SGHRS and YFSETQ. V was shortened by 1 base and J by 4 bases, with 11 bases between the two germline ends. This CDR3 has 14 amino acids. CDR3 region: CASSLTGSGYGYTF. The CDR3, as DNA: TGCGCCAGCAGCTTGACTGGGTCCGGCTATGGCTACACCTTC. Variable domain in full (rest from reference TRBV5-1 and TRBJ1-2): KAGVTQTPRYLIKTRGQQVTLSCSPISGHRSVSWYQQTPGQGLQFLFEYFSETQRNKGNFPGRFSGRQFSNSRSEMNVSTLELGDSALYLCASSLTGSGYGYTFGSGTRLTVV.

J is TRBJ2-7 and V is TRBV5-1; 12 bases agree with TRBD2. The germline gives CDR1 SGHRS, CDR2 YFSETQ. The V and J ends lost 1 base and 6 bases, in that order; junction bases with no gene match: 2. The CDR3 is 14 amino acids. Written as DNA, the CDR3 is TGCGCCAGCAGCTTGAAACTAGCGGGGGGCGAGCAGTACTTC. Its translation: CASSLKLAGGEQYF.

This chain's CDR3 is CASSLRGSYGYTF. For the CDR3, the DNA is TGTGCCAGCAGCTTGAGGGGCTCCTATGGCTACACCTTC. The V gene is TRBV9, the J gene TRBJ1-2; D is possibly TRBD1 (5 bases). This CDR3 has 13 amino acids. Germline V lookup: CDR1 SGDLS, CDR2 YYNGEE. V lost 4 bases and J 4 bases, leaving 11 bases between the germline ends.

The chain recombines TRBV30 with TRBJ1-1; D might be TRBD1 (6 bases). Trimming shortened V by 0 bases and J by 5 bases, and 13 bases separated the two germline ends. Germline V CDR1 and CDR2: GTSNPN, SVGIG (reference sequence). This CDR3 region has 14 residues. The CDR3 protein is CAWSVGRGATEAFF. The DNA of the CDR3 is TGTGCCTGGAGTGTTGGGAGGGGGGCTACTGAAGCTTTCTTT. Together with reference TRBV30 and TRBJ1-1, the CDR3 gives the full variable domain: SQTIHQWPATLVQPVGSPLSLECTVEGTSNPNLYWYRQAAGRGLQLLFYSVGIGQISSEVPQNLSASRPQDRQFILSSKKLLLSDSGFYLCAWSVGRGATEAFFGQGTRLTVV.

The chain employs TRBV28 and TRBJ2-3; no reliable D call. CDR3 size: 13 residues. CDR1 is MDHEN and CDR2 is SYDVKM in the germline V gene. V gave up 7 bases and J gave up 2 bases, with 10 bases separating them. The CDR3 is CASMARFTDTQYF. The CDR3 DNA sequence: TGTGCCAGCATGGCGAGGTTCACAGATACGCAGTATTTT.

The gene calls are TRBV6-6 and TRBJ1-5; the match to TRBD1 covers 7 bases. Germline CDR1 reads MNHNY; CDR2 reads SVGAGI (reference sequence). The CDR3 runs 15 residues. J gave up 0 bases and V 6 bases, and 5 bases lay outside the gene matches. CDR3 sequence reads: CASRGDSNSNQPQHF. In DNA, the CDR3 is TGTGCCAGCAGGGGGGACAGCAATAGCAATCAGCCCCAGCATTTT.

The chain uses TRBV4-3 and TRBJ1-3; 7 bases agree with TRBD1. Germline V lookup: CDR1 LGHNA, CDR2 YSLEER. This CDR3 has 16 residues. J gave up 7 bases and V 0 bases, and 9 bases lay outside the gene matches. The DNA for the CDR3 is TGCGCCAGCAGCCAAGATCACCGGGACAGAACGAACACCATATATTTT. Translated, it gives CASSQDHRDRTNTIYF.

The chain uses TRBV5-1 and TRBJ2-3, with 7 bases lining up with TRBD1. Germline V gives CDR1 SGHRS, CDR2 YFSETQ. The CDR3 is 15 residues long. After removal of 0 bases from V and 4 bases from J, the junction contained 5 bases not matched to a gene. The CDR3 DNA sequence: TGCGCCAGCAGCTTGGTACAAGGGGGCTCAGATACGCAGTATTTT. Protein: CASSLVQGGSDTQYF.

The J gene is TRBJ1-2, the V gene TRBV6-6, with D uncertain. Trimming took off 10 bases at V and 6 bases at J, with 18 bases between the two ends. This CDR3 is built from 13 residues. Germline V gives CDR1 MNHNY, CDR2 SVGAGI (reference sequence). CDR3 in DNA: TGTGCCATCGCGGGTGGATGGAATGATGGCTACACCTTC. Translation gives CAIAGGWNDGYTF.

Concerning this clone: Other DNA sequences of this sample code for an identical CDR3. The chain is built from TRBV5-1 and TRBJ1-1, with 8 bases fitting TRBD1. The V gene end was trimmed by 2 bases and the J gene end by 1 base; junction bases not matched to a gene: 1. Germline CDR1 SGHRS, CDR2 YFSETQ. This CDR3 has 14 residues. CDR3 in amino acids: CASSFTGGNTEAFF. The CDR3 coding sequence is TGCGCCAGCAGCTTTACAGGGGGGAACACTGAAGCTTTCTTT.